This T cell receptor (beta chain) was obtained from a study of T-cell memory formation after mild COVID-19. Background on the study: Clusters of TCRs were largely donor specific.

V was shortened by 3 bases and J by 0 bases, with 9 bases between the two germline ends. Germline CDR1 reads SGHTA; CDR2 reads FQGNSA. This CDR3 has 15 amino acids. Findings and caveats of the study: Prior to infection, memory already included some responding clones, suggesting cross-reactive memory joined. Researchers report contracting CD4+ clones mostly in CM and EM, with CD8+ clones in EMRA.

This clonotype appeared a few times. Its antigen remains unknown. UMIs and sample barcodes were carried by the TCR alpha and TCR beta cDNA libraries that 5'RACE produced using constant-segment primers. Via MiXCR, TCRdb re-called the 5' RACE reads, giving one row per CDR3 protein. The sample lists about 540,000 distinct CDR3 sequences, over 20% occurring once. The material sequenced was PBMCs or a T cell subset sorted from them (not recorded which). V gene TRBV7-2 combines with J gene TRBJ1-5; no clear D. The receptor's source is an adult woman who had mild COVID-19 (a few samples of this study predate the infection). Cell type and time point are not known. CDR3 residues: CASSFGQNSNQPQHF. As DNA, the CDR3 is TGTGCCAGCAGCTTTGGCCAAAATAGCAATCAGCCCCAGCATTTT.